This T cell receptor (beta chain) is from a study of T cell repertoires in cytomegalovirus infection. Study as a whole: Alongside well-studied HLA-B-restricted CMV epitopes, recently identified HLA-C-restricted CMV epitopes were also used.

A remark on this clonotype: Its matching antigen is unknown.

Notes on the study in general: The response measured ex vivo was dominated by TCR beta clonotypes (HLA-C-restricted and CMV-specific).

TCRdb analysed the reads with MiXCR anew, one entry per CDR3 protein. The repertoire has about 770,000 distinct CDR3 sequences, about 27% of them found once; the top ten carry around 13%. Trimming cost V 6 bases and J 5 bases, with 19 bases left between them. The CDR3 extends over 15 amino acids. CDR1 and CDR2 (germline): LGHDT, YNNKEL (reference sequence). The source is a human donor in good health (CMV status not recorded). Some clones in this sample may be carry-over from other donors' samples. Sample: cultured CD8+ T cells from PBMCs, taken from culture after CMV antigen stimulation. The chain uses TRBV3-1 and TRBJ2-5; the D gene is possibly TRBD2 (5 bases). As DNA, the CDR3 is TGTGCCAGCAGGGGCGTAGCGTTTACGGGGGAGACCCAGTACTTC. The encoded protein is CASRGVAFTGETQYF.